The clone carrying this TCR beta chain was observed a single time. What it recognizes is unknown. This entry is derived from a study of blood T cells in healthy people across ages. Study-wide results and caveats: Both naive CD4+ cell counts and diversity were greater in long-lived donors than in aged donors. Unsorted PBMCs ruled out conclusive naive versus antigen-experienced comparison.

Using a J-beta primer mix together with a sample-barcoded 5' primer, a second PCR was run for about 6 to 11 cycles. Each sample yielded at least 2.5 million CDR3-containing paired-end reads. TCRdb fed the 5' RACE reads into MiXCR, producing one record per CDR3 protein. The table records about 620,000 distinct CDR3 sequences, 20% to 25% of them present only once. The donors, aged roughly 6 to 100, were healthy Caucasians from Russia. Trimming cost V 3 bases and J 1 base, with 9 bases left between them. The CDR3 is made up of 14 amino acids. Looked up from germline, CDR1 is SNHLY and CDR2 is FYNNEI. Sequencing used blood. The clonotype was recovered from a man between 65 and 85 years old in good health. This rearrangement joins TRBV2 to TRBJ2-5, with D possibly matching TRBD1 (5 bases). CDR3 in DNA: TGTGCCAGCAGTGATGGGGCCCTCCAAGAGACCCAGTACTTC. It is translated as CASSDGALQETQYF.